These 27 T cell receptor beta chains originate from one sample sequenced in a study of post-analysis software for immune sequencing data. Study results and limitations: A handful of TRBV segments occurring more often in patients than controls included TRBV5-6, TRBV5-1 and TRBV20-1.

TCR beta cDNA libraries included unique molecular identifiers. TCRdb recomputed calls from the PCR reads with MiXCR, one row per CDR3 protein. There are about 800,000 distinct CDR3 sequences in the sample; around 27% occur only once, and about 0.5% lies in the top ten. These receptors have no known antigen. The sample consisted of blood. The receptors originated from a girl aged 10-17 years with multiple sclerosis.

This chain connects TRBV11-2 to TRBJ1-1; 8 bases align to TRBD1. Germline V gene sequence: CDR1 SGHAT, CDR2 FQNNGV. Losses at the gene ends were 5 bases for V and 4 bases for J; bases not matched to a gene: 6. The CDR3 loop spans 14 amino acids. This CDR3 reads CASSPMDRVTEAFF. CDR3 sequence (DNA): TGTGCCAGCAGCCCAATGGACAGGGTCACTGAAGCTTTCTTT.

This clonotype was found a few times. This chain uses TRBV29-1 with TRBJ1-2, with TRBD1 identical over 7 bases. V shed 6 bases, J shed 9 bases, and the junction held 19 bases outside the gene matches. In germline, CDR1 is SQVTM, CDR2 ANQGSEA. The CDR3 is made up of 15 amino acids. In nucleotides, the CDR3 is TGCAGCGTAATCAATCTCGGACAGGACCCGATTAGCTACACCTTC. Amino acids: CSVINLGQDPISYTF.

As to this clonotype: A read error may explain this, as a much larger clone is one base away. CDR3: CASSVGTGGSCEQYF. In DNA form, the CDR3 reads TGTGCCAGCAGCGTAGGTACAGGGGGCTCCTGCGAGCAGTACTTC. The V gene is TRBV9, the J gene TRBJ2-5, with 9 bases that match TRBD1. The tail of the sequence fits TRBJ2-7 better, so the J call may be wrong. Germline V CDR1 and CDR2: SGDLS, YYNGEE. The CDR3 length is 15 residues.

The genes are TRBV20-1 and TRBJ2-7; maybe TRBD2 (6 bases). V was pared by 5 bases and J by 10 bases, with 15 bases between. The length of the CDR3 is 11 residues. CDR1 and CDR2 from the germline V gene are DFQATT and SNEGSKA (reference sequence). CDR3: CSALGAGTQYF. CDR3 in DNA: TGCAGTGCTTTGGGAGCGGGTACCCAGTACTTC.

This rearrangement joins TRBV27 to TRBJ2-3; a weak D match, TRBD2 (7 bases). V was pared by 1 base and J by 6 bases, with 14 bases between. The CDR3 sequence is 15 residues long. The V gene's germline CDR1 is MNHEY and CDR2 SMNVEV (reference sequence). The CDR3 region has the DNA TGTGCCAGCAGTTTATTTTGGGGGGGCGGCGATACGCAGTATTTT. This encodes CASSLFWGGGDTQYF.

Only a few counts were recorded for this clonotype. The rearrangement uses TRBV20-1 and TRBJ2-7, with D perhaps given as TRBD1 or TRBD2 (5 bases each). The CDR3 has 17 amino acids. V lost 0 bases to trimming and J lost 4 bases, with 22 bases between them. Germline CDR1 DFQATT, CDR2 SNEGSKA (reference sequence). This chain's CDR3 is CSARDPFVSGRGYEQYF. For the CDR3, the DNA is TGCAGTGCTAGAGATCCTTTCGTTTCGGGACGCGGGTACGAGCAGTACTTC.

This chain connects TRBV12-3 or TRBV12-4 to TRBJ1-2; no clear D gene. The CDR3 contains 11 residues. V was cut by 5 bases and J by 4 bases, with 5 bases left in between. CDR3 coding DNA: TGTGCCAGCAGTAGCTTCTATGGCTACACCTTC. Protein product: CASSSFYGYTF.

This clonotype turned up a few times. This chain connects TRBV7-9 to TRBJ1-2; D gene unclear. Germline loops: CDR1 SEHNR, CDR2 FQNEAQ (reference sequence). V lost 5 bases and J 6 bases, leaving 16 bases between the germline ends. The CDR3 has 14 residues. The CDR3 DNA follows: TGTGCCAGCAGCCCCGCACTCAGAGGAGATGGCTACACCTTC. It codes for CASSPALRGDGYTF.

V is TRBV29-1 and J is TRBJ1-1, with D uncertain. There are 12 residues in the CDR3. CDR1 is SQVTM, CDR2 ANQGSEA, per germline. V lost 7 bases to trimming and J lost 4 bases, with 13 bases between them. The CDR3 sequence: CSAPGYGTEAFF. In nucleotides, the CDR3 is TGCAGCGCGCCCGGGTACGGCACTGAAGCTTTCTTT.

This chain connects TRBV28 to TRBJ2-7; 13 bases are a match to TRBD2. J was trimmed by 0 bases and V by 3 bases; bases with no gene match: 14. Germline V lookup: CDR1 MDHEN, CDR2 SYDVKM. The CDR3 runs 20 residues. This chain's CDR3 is CASSFLALAGGPIPSYEQYF. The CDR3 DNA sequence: TGTGCCAGCAGTTTCCTTGCACTAGCGGGAGGGCCAATTCCCTCCTACGAGCAGTACTTC.

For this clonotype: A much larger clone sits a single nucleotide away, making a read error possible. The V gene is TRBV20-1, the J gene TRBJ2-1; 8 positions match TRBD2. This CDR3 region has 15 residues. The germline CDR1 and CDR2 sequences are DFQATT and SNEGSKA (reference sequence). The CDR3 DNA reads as TGCAGTGCGCGTCCCCGAGCGGGAGCGTACAGTGAGCAGTTCTTC. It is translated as CSARPRAGAYSEQFF.

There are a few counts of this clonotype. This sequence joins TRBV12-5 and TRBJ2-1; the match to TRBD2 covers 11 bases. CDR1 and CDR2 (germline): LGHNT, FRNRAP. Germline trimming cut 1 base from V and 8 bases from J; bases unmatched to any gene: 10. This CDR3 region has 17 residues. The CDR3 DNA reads TGTGCTAGTGGTTTGGGCATAGCGGGAGGGGATTGGGATGAGCAGTTCTTC. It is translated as CASGLGIAGGDWDEQFF.

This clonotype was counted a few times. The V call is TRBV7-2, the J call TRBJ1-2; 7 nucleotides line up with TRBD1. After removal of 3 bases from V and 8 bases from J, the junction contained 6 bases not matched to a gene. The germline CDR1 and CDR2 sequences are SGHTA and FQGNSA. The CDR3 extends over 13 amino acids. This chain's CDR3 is CASSFSGGRGYTF. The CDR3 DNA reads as TGTGCCAGCAGCTTTTCAGGGGGTCGGGGCTACACCTTC.

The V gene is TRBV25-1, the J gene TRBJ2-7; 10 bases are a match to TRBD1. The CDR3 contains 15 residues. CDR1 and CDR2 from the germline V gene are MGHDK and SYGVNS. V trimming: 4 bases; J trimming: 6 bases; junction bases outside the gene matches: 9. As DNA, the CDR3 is TGTGCCAGCAGTGGTTGGACAGGGGGTTTCCTCGAGCAGTACTTC. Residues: CASSGWTGGFLEQYF.

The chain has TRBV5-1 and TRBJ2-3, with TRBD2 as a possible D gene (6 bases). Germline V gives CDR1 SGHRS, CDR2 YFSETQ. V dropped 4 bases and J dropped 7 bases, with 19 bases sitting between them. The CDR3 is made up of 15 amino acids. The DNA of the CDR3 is TGCGCCAGCAGCCCGCCGGGACTGGACTACTATACGCAGTATTTT. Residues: CASSPPGLDYYTQYF. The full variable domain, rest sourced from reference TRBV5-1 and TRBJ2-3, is KAGVTQTPRYLIKTRGQQVTLSCSPISGHRSVSWYQQTPGQGLQFLFEYFSETQRNKGNFPGRFSGRQFSNSRSEMNVSTLELGDSALYLCASSPPGLDYYTQYFGPGTRLTVL.

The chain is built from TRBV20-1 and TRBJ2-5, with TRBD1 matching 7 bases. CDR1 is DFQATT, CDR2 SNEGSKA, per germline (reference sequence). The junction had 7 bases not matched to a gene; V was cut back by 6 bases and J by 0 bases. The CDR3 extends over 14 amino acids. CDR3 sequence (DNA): TGCAGTGCCGGGACAGCAACCAACCAAGAGACCCAGTACTTC. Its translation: CSAGTATNQETQYF.

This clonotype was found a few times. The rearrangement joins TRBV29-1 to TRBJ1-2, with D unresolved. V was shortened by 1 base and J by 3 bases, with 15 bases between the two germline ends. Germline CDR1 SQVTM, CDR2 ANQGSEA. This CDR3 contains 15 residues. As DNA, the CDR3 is TGCAGCGTTGAAGCGATTACTTCGGGCGACTATGGCTACACCTTC. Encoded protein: CSVEAITSGDYGYTF.

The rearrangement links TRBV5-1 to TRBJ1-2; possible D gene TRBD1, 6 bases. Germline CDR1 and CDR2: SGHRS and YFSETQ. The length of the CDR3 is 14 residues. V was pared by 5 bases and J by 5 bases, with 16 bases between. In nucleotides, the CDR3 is TGCGCCAGCAGACTAGAGACAGGTGTATATGGCTACACCTTC. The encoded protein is CASRLETGVYGYTF. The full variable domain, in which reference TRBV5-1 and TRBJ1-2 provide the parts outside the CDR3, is KAGVTQTPRYLIKTRGQQVTLSCSPISGHRSVSWYQQTPGQGLQFLFEYFSETQRNKGNFPGRFSGRQFSNSRSEMNVSTLELGDSALYLCASRLETGVYGYTFGSGTRLTVV.

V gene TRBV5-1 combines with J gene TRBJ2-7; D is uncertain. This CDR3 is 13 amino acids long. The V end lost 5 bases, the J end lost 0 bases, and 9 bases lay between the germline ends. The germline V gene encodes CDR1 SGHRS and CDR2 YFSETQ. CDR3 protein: CASRVSGSYEQYF. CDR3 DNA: TGCGCCAGCAGGGTTAGTGGCTCCTACGAGCAGTACTTC.

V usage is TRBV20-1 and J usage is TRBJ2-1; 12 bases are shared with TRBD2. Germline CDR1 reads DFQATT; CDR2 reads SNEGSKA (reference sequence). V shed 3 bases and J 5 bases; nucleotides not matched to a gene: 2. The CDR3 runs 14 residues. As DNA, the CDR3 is TGCAGTGCTAGTCCTAGCGGGGGGGACAATGAGCAGTTCTTC. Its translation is CSASPSGGDNEQFF.

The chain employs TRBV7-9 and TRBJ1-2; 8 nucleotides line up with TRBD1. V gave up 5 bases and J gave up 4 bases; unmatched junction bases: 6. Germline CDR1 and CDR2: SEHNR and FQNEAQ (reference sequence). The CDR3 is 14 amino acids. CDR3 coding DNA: TGTGCCAGCAGCGAAGGACAGGGATCCTATGGCTACACCTTC. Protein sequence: CASSEGQGSYGYTF.

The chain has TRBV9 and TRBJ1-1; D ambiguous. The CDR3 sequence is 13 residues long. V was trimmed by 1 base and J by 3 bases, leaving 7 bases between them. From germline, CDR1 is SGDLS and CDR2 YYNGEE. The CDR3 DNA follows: TGTGCCAGCAGCGTACTCGGGCACACTGAAGCTTTCTTT. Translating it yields CASSVLGHTEAFF.

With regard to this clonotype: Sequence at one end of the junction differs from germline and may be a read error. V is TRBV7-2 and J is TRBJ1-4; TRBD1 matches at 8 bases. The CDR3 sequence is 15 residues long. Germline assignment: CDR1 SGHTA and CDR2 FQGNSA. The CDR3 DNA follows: TGTGCCAGCAGCTCCCTTAACAGGGGGAATGAAAAACGGTTTTTT. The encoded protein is CASSSLNRGNEKRFF.

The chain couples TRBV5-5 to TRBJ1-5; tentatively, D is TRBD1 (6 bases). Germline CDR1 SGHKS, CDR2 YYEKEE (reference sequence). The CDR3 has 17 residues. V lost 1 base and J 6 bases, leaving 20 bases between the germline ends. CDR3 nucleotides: TGTGCCAGCAGCTTGTTTTGGGCAGACAGGAGTAGTCAGCCCCAGCATTTT. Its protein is CASSLFWADRSSQPQHF.

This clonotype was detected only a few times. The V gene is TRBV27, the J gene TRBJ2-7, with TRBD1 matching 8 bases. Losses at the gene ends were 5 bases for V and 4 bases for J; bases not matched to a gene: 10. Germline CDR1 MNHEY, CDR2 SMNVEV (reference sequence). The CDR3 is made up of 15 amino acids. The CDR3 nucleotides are TGTGCCAGCAGTGCCCAGGGGGCGGCCATATACGAGCAGTACTTC. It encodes CASSAQGAAIYEQYF.

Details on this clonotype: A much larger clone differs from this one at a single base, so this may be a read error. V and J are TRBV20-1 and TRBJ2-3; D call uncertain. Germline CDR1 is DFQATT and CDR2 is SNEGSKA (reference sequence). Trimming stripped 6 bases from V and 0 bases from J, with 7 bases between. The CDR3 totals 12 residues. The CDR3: CSARNSTDTQYF. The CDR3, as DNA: TGCAGTGCCAGGAATAGCACAGATACGCAGTATTTT.

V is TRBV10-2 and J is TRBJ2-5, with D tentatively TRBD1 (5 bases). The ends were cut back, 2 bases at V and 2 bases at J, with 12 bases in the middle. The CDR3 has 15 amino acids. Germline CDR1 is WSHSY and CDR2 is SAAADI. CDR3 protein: CASSERGAPQETQYF. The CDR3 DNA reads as TGCGCCAGCAGTGAGCGTGGGGCGCCGCAAGAGACCCAGTACTTC.